The rows below give T cell receptor beta chains drawn from one sample of a study of vaccination effects on CD4 cells after COVID-19. Some clones are missing from TCRdb's copy, which holds only in-frame ones; the method was immunoSEQ multiplex PCR. The profile shows around 66,000 clones, 74% of them singletons. The antigens of these receptors remain unknown. The material was CD4+ T cells from PBMCs cultured without peptide, obtained after COVID-19 vaccination. The source of these receptors is a human donor who received a COVID-19 vaccine. Each CDR3 is given with its conserved first and last residue. A D gene is named only where the DNA matches it firmly. Clone size is shown for a subset of rows, as once, few, many or a class of expanded clone.

V gene	clone size	J gene	D gene	CDR3 DNA	CDR3 protein
TRBV14	NA	TRBJ1-1	NA	TGTGCCAGCAGCCAGTACCTCGATGGTCAGCCTTTCTTT	CASSQYLDGQPFF
TRBV6-5	NA	TRBJ1-3	NA	TGTGCCAGCAGTCCCGGGTTGGTCCTCGGAAACACCATATATTTT	CASSPGLVLGNTIYF
TRBV2	NA	TRBJ2-2	TRBD1	TGTGCCAGCAGTCCCGGGACAGGGGCGTGGGCCGGGGAGCTGTTTTTT	CASSPGTGAWAGELFF
TRBV19	NA	TRBJ2-3	TRBD1	TGTGCCAGTAGTCCCCGGGACAGGGGCACAGATACGCAGTATTTT	CASSPRDRGTDTQYF
TRBV5-1	few	TRBJ1-6	NA	TGCGCCAGCAGCTTGGCAGGGATTGGATCACCCCTCCACTTT	CASSLAGIGSPLHF
TRBV2	NA	TRBJ1-4	NA	TGTGCCAGCAGTGGGATCGAGGGGACCCGTAATGAAAAACTGTTTTTT	CASSGIEGTRNEKLFF
TRBV5-5	NA	TRBJ2-1	TRBD1	TGTGCCAGCAGCTCGTCCCGGGACAGGAACTCCTACAATGAGCAGTTCTTC	CASSSSRDRNSYNEQFF
TRBV24-1	NA	TRBJ2-6	NA	TGTGCCACCAGTGATACAGGGTCTCGGGCCAACGTCCTGACTTTC	CATSDTGSRANVLTF
TRBV27	NA	TRBJ2-5	TRBD1	TGTGCCAGCAGTTTACCGGGGACAGGGCGGGAGACCCAGTACTTC	CASSLPGTGRETQYF
TRBV5-4	NA	TRBJ2-5	NA	TGTGCCAGCAGCTTGGCACAGGGATTGGGGGAGACCCAGTACTTC	CASSLAQGLGETQYF
TRBV27	NA	TRBJ2-1	NA	TGTGCCAGCAGTTTATCAGGGGGGATCGGCAATGAGCAGTTCTTC	CASSLSGGIGNEQFF
TRBV21-1	NA	TRBJ2-3	NA	TGTGCCAGCAGCATGGGGACAGATACGCAGTATTTT	CASSMGTDTQYF
TRBV18	NA	TRBJ1-5	NA	TGTGCCAGCTCCCCTAAGGAGGGCAATCAGCCCCAGCATTTT	CASSPKEGNQPQHF
TRBV4-3	few	TRBJ1-6	NA	TGCGCCAGCAGCCAAGGACGGTATAATTCACCCCTCCACTTT	CASSQGRYNSPLHF
TRBV2	NA	TRBJ1-2	NA	TGTGCCAGCAGTGAATCGAGGTCATCCCACTATGGCTACACCTTC	CASSESRSSHYGYTF
TRBV2	few	TRBJ1-6	NA	TGTGCCAGCAGTGAACGGGGCAGGGAGGGGGTATCACCCCTCCACTTT	CASSERGREGVSPLHF
TRBV5-8	NA	TRBJ2-3	NA	TGTGCCAGCACCCCCCACCCTAGCACAGATACGCAGTATTTT	CASTPHPSTDTQYF
TRBV2	NA	TRBJ1-1	NA	TGTGCCAGCAGCCCGACAGGGAACACTGAAGCTTTCTTT	CASSPTGNTEAFF
TRBV30	NA	TRBJ2-5	NA	TGTGCCTGGGACGGGGAGACCCAGTACTTC	CAWDGETQYF
TRBV19	NA	TRBJ1-2	NA	TGTGCCAGTAGTATTTCGGCAGAGGGCTACACCTTC	CASSISAEGYTF
TRBV10-3	NA	TRBJ2-3	TRBD1	TGTGCCATCAGCTCAGACAGGGGCCCTAGCACAGATACGCAGTATTTT	CAISSDRGPSTDTQYF
TRBV6-5	NA	TRBJ1-2	TRBD1	TGTGCCAGCAGTTACCAAGGGACAGGGGCATACTATGGCTACACCTTC	CASSYQGTGAYYGYTF
TRBV5-4	few	TRBJ2-2	TRBD2	TGTGCCAGCAGCCCATTCTTAGGTGGCGGGGGGGCCGGGGAGCTGTTTTTT	CASSPFLGGGGAGELFF
TRBV6-5	NA	TRBJ2-2	NA	TGTGCCAGCAGCCCGGGACCGATTAACACCGGGGAGCTGTTTTTT	CASSPGPINTGELFF
TRBV18	NA	TRBJ2-5	NA	TGTGCCAGCTCACCACCTTTTCCAGGGGGAGGAGAGACCCAGTACTTC	CASSPPFPGGGETQYF
TRBV10-3	NA	TRBJ1-1	NA	TGTGCCATCAAGGACTATCAGAACACTGAAGCTTTCTTT	CAIKDYQNTEAFF
TRBV18	NA	TRBJ1-1	NA	TGTGCCAGCTCACGGGGGCAGGGGATGGACACTGAAGCTTTCTTT	CASSRGQGMDTEAFF
TRBV4-3	NA	TRBJ1-6	TRBD1	TGCGCCAGCAGCCAAGATCTGGGACAGGGCGGTTCACCCCTCCACTTT	CASSQDLGQGGSPLHF
TRBV9	NA	TRBJ1-3	NA	TGTGCCAGCAGCGTATTCTACTCTGGAAACACCATATATTTT	CASSVFYSGNTIYF
TRBV5-1	NA	TRBJ2-5	NA	TGCGCCAGCATGGCGGGCCCCTCCAGGGGACACTTGAGGGAGACCCAGTACTTC	CASMAGPSRGHLRETQYF
TRBV7-2	NA	TRBJ2-1	NA	TGTGCCAGCAGCTTATTAGGGGTCGGGGGATACAATGAGCAGTTCTTC	CASSLLGVGGYNEQFF
TRBV28	NA	TRBJ1-5	NA	TGTGCCAGCAGTTTACAGGGGACCGGGGCTCAGCCCCAGCATTTT	CASSLQGTGAQPQHF
TRBV3-1/TRBV3-2	NA	TRBJ1-1	NA	TGTGCCAGCAGCCAAACACACAGGGTGGACACTGAAGCTTTCTTT	CASSQTHRVDTEAFF
TRBV6-5	NA	TRBJ1-2	NA	TGTGCCAGCAGGAGAGGGACATCCTATGGCTACACCTTC	CASRRGTSYGYTF
TRBV29-1	few	TRBJ1-2	TRBD1	TGCAGCGTTGGGACAGGACTGATCTATGGCTACACCTTC	CSVGTGLIYGYTF
TRBV19	NA	TRBJ1-5	TRBD1	TGTGCCAGTAGTATACAGGGGGCCGGTCAGCCCCAGCATTTT	CASSIQGAGQPQHF
TRBV4-1	few	TRBJ1-2	NA	TGCGCCAGCAGCCAAACCGGGACCGATAACTATGGCTACACCTTC	CASSQTGTDNYGYTF
TRBV29-1	once	TRBJ1-5	NA	TGCAGCGTTCCTGGACAAGGCAATCAGCCCCAGCATTTT	CSVPGQGNQPQHF
TRBV1	once	TRBJ2-3	NA	TGCACCAGCAGCCTTTTTCACCGCCGGGACATCCGTTCTGATACGCAGTATTTT	CTSSLFHRRDIRSDTQYF
TRBV6-1	NA	TRBJ1-2	NA	TGTGCCAGCAGTGAACCAACCGGGCCCAACTATGGCTACACCTTC	CASSEPTGPNYGYTF
TRBV5-1	few	TRBJ1-2	NA	TGCGCCAGCAGCTTCGACAGTAACTATGGCTACACCTTC	CASSFDSNYGYTF
TRBV5-1	NA	TRBJ2-5	NA	TGCGCCAGCAGCTTGGGTGGTGCGGGGCCACAAGAGACCCAGTACTTC	CASSLGGAGPQETQYF
TRBV3-1/TRBV3-2	NA	TRBJ1-5	NA	TGTGCCAGCAGCCAAAAGGACACTCAGCCCCAGCATTTT	CASSQKDTQPQHF
TRBV4-2	NA	TRBJ2-3	TRBD2	TGTGCCAGCAGCCTTCTCCTAGCGGGGGGTGGGGCAGATACGCAGTATTTT	CASSLLLAGGGADTQYF
TRBV7-3	NA	TRBJ2-2	TRBD1	TGTGCCAGCAGCTCCTACCGGGCAGGGGGCACCGGGGAGCTGTTTTTT	CASSSYRAGGTGELFF
TRBV21-1	NA	TRBJ1-2	NA	TGTGCCAGCAGCAAAGGGGGACTATCACCTGGCTACACCTTC	CASSKGGLSPGYTF
TRBV19	NA	TRBJ2-3	TRBD1	TGTGCCAGTAGACCTGGACAGGAAGCAGATACGCAGTATTTT	CASRPGQEADTQYF
TRBV6-6	NA	TRBJ2-3	TRBD2	TGTGCCAGCAGTTACTCGCGGCGGGGGGGCTTAGATACGCAGTATTTT	CASSYSRRGGLDTQYF
TRBV19	NA	TRBJ1-5	TRBD1	TGTGCCAGTAGTCTGCGAGGGACAGCGCGGGAACCCCAGCATTTT	CASSLRGTAREPQHF
TRBV5-1	NA	TRBJ2-2	NA	TGCGCCAGCAGCTTGGAGGAATCCGCGAACACCGGGGAGCTGTTTTTT	CASSLEESANTGELFF
TRBV19	NA	TRBJ1-4	TRBD1	TGTGCCAGTAGTGCAAATCGACAGGGAGTGACTAATGAAAAACTGTTTTTT	CASSANRQGVTNEKLFF
TRBV7-2	NA	TRBJ2-3	TRBD2	TGTGCCAGCAGCCGGGGGGGGGACGGAGATACGCAGTATTTT	CASSRGGDGDTQYF
TRBV5-1	NA	TRBJ1-1	NA	TGCGCCAGCAGCTTTGACAGGCTAGGGACTGAAGCTTTCTTT	CASSFDRLGTEAFF
TRBV18	NA	TRBJ1-2	TRBD1	TGTGCCAGCGCCATCGTGGGACAGGGGGCACAGGGCTACACCTTC	CASAIVGQGAQGYTF
TRBV5-5	few	TRBJ2-2	TRBD1	TGTGCCAGCAGCTTGGGATTTGGACAGGCGAACACCGGGGAGCTGTTTTTT	CASSLGFGQANTGELFF
TRBV12-3/TRBV12-4	NA	TRBJ1-2	NA	TGTGCCAGCAGTTTACGGGGCAGGGGCTACACCTTC	CASSLRGRGYTF
TRBV9	few	TRBJ1-1	NA	TGTGCCAGCGGACCCCGGAACACTGAAGCTTTCTTT	CASGPRNTEAFF
TRBV10-3	medium-sized	TRBJ1-5	TRBD1	TGTGCCATCAGTGGTGGGGGACAGGGGGGAAATCAGCCCCAGCATTTT	CAISGGGQGGNQPQHF
TRBV3-1/TRBV3-2	NA	TRBJ1-1	NA	TGTGCCAGCAGCTTAGACGGGAGGGGAGCTTTCTTT	CASSLDGRGAFF